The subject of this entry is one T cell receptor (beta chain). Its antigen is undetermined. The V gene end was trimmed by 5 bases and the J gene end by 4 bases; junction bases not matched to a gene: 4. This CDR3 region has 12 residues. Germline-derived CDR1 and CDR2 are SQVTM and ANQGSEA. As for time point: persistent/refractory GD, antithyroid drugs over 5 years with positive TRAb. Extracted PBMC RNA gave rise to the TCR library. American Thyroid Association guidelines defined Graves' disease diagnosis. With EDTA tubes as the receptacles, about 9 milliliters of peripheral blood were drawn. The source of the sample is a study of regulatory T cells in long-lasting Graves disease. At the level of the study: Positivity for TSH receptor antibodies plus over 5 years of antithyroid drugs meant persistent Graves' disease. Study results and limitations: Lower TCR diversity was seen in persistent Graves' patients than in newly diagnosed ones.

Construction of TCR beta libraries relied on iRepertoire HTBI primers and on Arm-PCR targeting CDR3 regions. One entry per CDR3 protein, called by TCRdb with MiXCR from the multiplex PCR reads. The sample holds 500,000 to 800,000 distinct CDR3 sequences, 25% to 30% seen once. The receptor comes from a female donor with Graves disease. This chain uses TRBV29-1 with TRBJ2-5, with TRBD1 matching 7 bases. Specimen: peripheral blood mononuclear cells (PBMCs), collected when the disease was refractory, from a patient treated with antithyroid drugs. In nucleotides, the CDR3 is TGCAGCGTTTCGGACAGGCCAGAGACCCAGTACTTC. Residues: CSVSDRPETQYF.